This T cell receptor (beta chain) was recorded in a study of T-cell memory formation after mild COVID-19. Study at large: TCR clusters were mostly confined to one donor each. Study conclusions and caveats: Prior to infection, memory already included some responding clones, suggesting cross-reactive memory joined. Later expanders leaned CD4+, whereas day 15 to 85 contracting clones were balanced CD4/CD8. Shrinking CD4+ clones resided mostly in CM and EM, and CD8+ ones in EMRA.

Using its own MiXCR run on the 5' RACE reads, TCRdb lists one record per CDR3 protein. The table has under 650,000 distinct CDR3 sequences, approximately 19% seen once. This clonotype was observed a handful of times. Its antigen remains unidentified. The CDR3 is 16 amino acids. Per germline, CDR1 LGHNA and CDR2 YNFKEQ. V lost 4 bases and J lost 4; bases outside the gene matches: 7. Sequenced input: PBMCs or a T cell subset sorted from them (not recorded which). V is TRBV4-2 and J is TRBJ2-1, with TRBD2 matching 10 bases. This clonotype originated in an adult woman who had mild COVID-19 (a few samples of this study predate the infection). Cell type and time point are not known. The CDR3 bases are TGTGCCAGCAGCCCCCCCCGACTAGCGGGTTACAATGAGCAGTTCTTC. Translating gives CASSPPRLAGYNEQFF.